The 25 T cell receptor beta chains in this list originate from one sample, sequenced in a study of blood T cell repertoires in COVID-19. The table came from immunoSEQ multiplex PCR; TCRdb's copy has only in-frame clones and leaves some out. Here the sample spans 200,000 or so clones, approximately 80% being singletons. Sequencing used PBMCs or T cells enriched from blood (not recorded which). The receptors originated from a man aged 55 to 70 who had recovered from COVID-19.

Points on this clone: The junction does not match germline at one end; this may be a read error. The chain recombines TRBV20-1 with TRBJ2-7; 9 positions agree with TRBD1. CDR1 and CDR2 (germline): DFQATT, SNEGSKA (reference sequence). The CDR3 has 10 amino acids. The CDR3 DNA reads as TGCAGTGCCTCCGGGACAGGGCTCGTCTTC. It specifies CSASGTGLVF.

CDR3 protein: CASSLDTGNYSPLHF. CDR3 bases: TGTGCCAGCAGCTTAGATACAGGGAATTATTCACCCCTCCACTTT. The chain has TRBV5-4 and TRBJ1-6; D is possibly TRBD1 (6 bases). Germline loops: CDR1 SGHNT, CDR2 YYREEE (reference sequence). V lost 2 bases and J lost 8, with 14 bases in between. The CDR3 runs to 15 residues.

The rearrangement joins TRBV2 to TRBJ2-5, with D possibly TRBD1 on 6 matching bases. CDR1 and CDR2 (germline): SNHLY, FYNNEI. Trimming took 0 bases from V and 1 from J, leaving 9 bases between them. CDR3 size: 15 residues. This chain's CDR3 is CASSEAIGGQETQYF. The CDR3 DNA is TGTGCCAGCAGTGAAGCAATAGGGGGCCAAGAGACCCAGTACTTC.

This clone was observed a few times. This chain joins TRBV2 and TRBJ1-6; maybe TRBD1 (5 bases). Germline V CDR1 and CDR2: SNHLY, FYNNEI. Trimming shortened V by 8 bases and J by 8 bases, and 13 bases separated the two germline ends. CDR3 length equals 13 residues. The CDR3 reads CASGYRGDSPLHF. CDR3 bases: TGTGCCAGCGGATACCGGGGGGATTCACCCCTCCACTTT.

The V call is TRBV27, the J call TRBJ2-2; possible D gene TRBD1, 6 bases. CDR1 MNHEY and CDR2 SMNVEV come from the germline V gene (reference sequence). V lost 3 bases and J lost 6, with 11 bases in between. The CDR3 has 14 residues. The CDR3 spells CASSFAQGSGELFF. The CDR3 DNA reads TGTGCCAGCAGTTTTGCACAGGGCTCCGGGGAGCTGTTTTTT.

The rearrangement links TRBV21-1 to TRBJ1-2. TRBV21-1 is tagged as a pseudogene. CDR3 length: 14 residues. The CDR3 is CASSKGGGVYGYTF. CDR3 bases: TGTGCCAGCAGCAAAGGGGGGGGCGTCTATGGCTACACCTTC.

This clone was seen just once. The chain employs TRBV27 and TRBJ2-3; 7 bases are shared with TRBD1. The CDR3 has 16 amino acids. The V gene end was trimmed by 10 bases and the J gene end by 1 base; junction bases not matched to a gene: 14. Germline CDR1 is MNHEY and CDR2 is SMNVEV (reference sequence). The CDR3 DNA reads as TGTGCCACCAGGGGGTTGCTTGGCAGGGGCACAGATACGCAGTATTTT. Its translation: CATRGLLGRGTDTQYF.

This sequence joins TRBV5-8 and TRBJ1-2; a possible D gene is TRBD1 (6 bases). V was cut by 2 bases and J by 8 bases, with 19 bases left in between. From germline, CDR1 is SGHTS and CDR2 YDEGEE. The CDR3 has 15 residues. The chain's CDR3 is CASSLRGSQRGGYTF. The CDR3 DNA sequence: TGTGCCAGCAGCTTACGAGGATCGCAGAGGGGGGGCTACACCTTC.

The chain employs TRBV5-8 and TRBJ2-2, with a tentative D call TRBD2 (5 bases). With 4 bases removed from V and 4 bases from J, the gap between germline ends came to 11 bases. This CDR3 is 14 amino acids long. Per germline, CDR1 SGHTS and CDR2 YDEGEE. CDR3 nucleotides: TGTGCCAGCAGCCCGAGGGTTAGCACCGGGGAGCTGTTTTTT. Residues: CASSPRVSTGELFF.

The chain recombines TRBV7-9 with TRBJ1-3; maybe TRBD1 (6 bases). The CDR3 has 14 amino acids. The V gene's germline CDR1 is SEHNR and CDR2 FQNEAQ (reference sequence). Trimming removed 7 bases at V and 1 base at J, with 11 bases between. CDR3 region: CASIRTGSGNTIYF. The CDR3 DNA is TGTGCCAGCATCAGAACAGGGTCTGGAAACACCATATATTTT.

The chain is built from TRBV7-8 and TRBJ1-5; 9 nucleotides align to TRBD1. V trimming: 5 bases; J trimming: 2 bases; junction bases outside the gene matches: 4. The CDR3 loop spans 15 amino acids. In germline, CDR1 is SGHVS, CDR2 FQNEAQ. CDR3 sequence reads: CASSPRDRGNQPQHF. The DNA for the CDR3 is TGTGCCAGCAGCCCGAGGGACAGGGGCAATCAGCCCCAGCATTTT.

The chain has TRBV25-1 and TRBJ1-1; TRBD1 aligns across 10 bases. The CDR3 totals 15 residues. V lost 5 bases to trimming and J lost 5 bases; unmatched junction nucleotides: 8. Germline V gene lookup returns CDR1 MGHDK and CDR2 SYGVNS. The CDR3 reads CASSPLPGQGTEAFF. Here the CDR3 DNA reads TGTGCCAGCAGTCCCCTTCCGGGACAGGGGACTGAAGCTTTCTTT.

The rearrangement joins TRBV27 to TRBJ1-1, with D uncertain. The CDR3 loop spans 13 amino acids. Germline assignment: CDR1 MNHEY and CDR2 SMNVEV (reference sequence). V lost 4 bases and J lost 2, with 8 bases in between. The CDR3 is CASSSDYNTEAFF. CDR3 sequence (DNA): TGTGCCAGCAGTTCGGACTACAACACTGAAGCTTTCTTT.

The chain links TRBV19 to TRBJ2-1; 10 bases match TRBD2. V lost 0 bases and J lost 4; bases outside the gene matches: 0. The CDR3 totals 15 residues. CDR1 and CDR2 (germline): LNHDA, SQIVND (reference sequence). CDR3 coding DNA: TGTGCCAGTAGTATAGAAGCGGGGGGGTACAATGAGCAGTTCTTC. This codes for CASSIEAGGYNEQFF.

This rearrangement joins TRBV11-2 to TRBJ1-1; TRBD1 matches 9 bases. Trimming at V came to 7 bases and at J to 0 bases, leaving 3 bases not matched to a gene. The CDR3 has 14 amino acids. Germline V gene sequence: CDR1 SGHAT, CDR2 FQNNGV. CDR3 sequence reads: CASIRTGVNTEAFF. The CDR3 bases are TGTGCCAGCATCAGGACAGGGGTGAACACTGAAGCTTTCTTT.

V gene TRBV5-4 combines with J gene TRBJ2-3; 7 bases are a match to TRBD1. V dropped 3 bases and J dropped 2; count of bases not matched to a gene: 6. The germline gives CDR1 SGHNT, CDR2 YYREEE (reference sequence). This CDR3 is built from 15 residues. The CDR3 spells CASSWDSIFTDTQYF. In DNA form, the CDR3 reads TGTGCCAGCAGCTGGGACAGCATCTTCACAGATACGCAGTATTTT. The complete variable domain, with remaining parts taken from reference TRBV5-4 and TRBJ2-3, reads ETGVTQSPTHLIKTRGQQVTLRCSSQSGHNTVSWYQQALGQGPQFIFQYYREEENGRGNFPPRFSGLQFPNYSSELNVNALELDDSALYLCASSWDSIFTDTQYFGPGTRLTVL.

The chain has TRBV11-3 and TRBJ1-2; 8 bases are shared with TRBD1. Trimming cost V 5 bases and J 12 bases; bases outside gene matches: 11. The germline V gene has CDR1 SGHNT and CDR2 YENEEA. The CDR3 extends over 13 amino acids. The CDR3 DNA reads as TGTGCCAGCAGCACCCACGACAGGGGCATCAACACCTTC. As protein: CASSTHDRGINTF.

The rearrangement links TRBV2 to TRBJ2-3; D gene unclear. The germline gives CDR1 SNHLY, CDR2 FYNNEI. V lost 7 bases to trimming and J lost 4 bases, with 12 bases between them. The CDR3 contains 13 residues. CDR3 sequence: CASMKRVADTQYF. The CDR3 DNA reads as TGTGCCAGCATGAAACGGGTGGCAGATACGCAGTATTTT.

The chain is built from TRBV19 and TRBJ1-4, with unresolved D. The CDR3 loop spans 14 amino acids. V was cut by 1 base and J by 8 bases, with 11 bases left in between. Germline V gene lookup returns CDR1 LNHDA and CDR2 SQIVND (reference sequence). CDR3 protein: CASSIGAGSEKLFF. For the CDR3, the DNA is TGTGCCAGTAGTATAGGGGCAGGCTCCGAAAAACTGTTTTTT.

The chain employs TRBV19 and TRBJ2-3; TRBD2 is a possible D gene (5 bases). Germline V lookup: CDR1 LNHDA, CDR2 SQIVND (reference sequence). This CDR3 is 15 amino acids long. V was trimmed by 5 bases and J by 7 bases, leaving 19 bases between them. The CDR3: CASSDAIPGYNTQYF. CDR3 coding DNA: TGTGCCAGTAGTGACGCCATTCCGGGGTATAATACGCAGTATTTT.

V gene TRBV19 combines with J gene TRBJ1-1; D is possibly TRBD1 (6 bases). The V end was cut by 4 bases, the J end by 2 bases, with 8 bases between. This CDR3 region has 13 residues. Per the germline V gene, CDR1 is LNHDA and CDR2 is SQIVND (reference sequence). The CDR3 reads CASSTGTNTEAFF. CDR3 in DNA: TGTGCCAGTAGTACCGGGACAAACACTGAAGCTTTCTTT.

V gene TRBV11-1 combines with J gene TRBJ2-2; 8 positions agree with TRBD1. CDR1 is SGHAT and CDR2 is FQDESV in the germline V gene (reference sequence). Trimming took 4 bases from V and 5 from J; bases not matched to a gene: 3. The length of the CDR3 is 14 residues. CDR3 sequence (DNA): TGTGCCAGCAGCTGGACAGGGATGACCGGGGAGCTGTTTTTT. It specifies CASSWTGMTGELFF. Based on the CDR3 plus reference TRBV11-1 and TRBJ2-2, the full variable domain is EAEVAQSPRYKITEKSQAVAFWCDPISGHATLYWYRQILGQGPELLVQFQDESVVDDSQLPKDRFSAERLKGVDSTLKIQPAELGDSAMYLCASSWTGMTGELFFGEGSRLTVL.

CDR3 DNA: TGTGCCAGCAGCGGGACAGGGGGCGCATCGTCCACCTTC. Its protein product is CASSGTGGASSTF. This chain uses TRBV5-6 with TRBJ1-2; 12 nucleotides match TRBD1. After removal of 4 bases from V and 13 bases from J, the junction contained 8 bases not matched to a gene. The CDR3 contains 13 residues. CDR1 SGHDT and CDR2 YYEEEE come from the germline V gene.

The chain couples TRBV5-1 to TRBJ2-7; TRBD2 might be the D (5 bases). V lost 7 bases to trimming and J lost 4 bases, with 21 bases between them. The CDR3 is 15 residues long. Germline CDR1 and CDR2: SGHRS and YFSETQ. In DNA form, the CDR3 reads TGCGCCAGCGCGATAGGCAGCGGTCTTACTTACGAGCAGTACTTC. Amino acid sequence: CASAIGSGLTYEQYF.

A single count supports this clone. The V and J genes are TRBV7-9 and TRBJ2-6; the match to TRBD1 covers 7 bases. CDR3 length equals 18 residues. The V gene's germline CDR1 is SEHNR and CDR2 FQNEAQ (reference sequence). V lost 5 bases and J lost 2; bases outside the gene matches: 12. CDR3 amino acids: CASSPRAAGGTGANVLTF. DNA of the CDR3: TGTGCCAGCAGCCCAAGGGCGGCAGGGGGAACTGGGGCCAACGTCCTGACTTTC.